This TCR beta chain was found in a study of T cell responses to AZD1222 COVID-19 vaccine. Whole-study results and caveats: Increases in Spike-specific TCR breadth and depth were seen after two AZD1222 doses. Repertoires were sampled only after the peak T cell response.

This clone has only a few counts. Its antigen is still unknown. V was clipped by 7 bases and J by 1 base, with 10 bases between them. The germline gives CDR1 MRHNA, CDR2 SNTAGT. The CDR3 has 13 residues. Method: immunoSEQ multiplex PCR; TCRdb's copy keeps in-frame clones and lacks some. The repertoire holds about 86,000 clones, around nine tenths seen once, with 6.9% in the top ten. The receptor comes from an adult who received the AZD1222 COVID-19 vaccine. The chain employs TRBV6-4 and TRBJ1-1; no firm D call. The starting material was peripheral blood, obtained 28 days after the second AZD1222 dose. The CDR3, as DNA: TGTGCCAGCAAGATGCGAGAGAACACTGAAGCTTTCTTT. It codes for CASKMRENTEAFF.